This T cell receptor (beta chain) is from a study of breast tumors, draining lymph nodes, adjacent tissues. Study-wide results and limits: Tumor TCR diversity was below lymph nodes but above nontumor tissue.

The CDR3 spans 15 residues. V dropped 6 bases and J dropped 0; count of bases not matched to a gene: 7. Germline values: CDR1 MDHEN, CDR2 SYDVKM. As regards this clonotype: Its antigen is as yet unknown.

The lymph nodes were axillary draining lymph nodes from breast cancer patients. MiXCR, run by TCRdb on the multiplex PCR reads, gives a single entry per CDR3 protein. The repertoire holds around 140,000 distinct CDR3 sequences, with about 22% as singletons. The rearrangement uses TRBV28 and TRBJ2-5; TRBD2 agrees at 7 bases. The TCR sequence derives from a female donor with breast cancer. Some clones in this sample may be carry-over from other donors' samples. Sequenced: axillary lymph node tissue. In nucleotides, the CDR3 is TGTGCCAGCAGGGCTAGCGGTAGGTACCAAGAGACCCAGTACTTC. Residues: CASRASGRYQETQYF.